Listed here are 7 T cell receptor beta chains from one sample, sequenced in a study of T-cell memory formation after mild COVID-19. TCRdb recomputed calls from the 5' RACE reads with MiXCR, one row per CDR3 protein. The sample yields 300,000 to 350,000 distinct CDR3 sequences, less than 20% seen once. Sequencing used PBMCs or a T cell subset sorted from them (not recorded which). The origin of the receptors is a man aged 18 to 35 who had mild COVID-19 (a few samples of this study predate the infection). Cell type and time point are not known.

This clonotype was observed a few times. V gene TRBV7-3 combines with J gene TRBJ2-5; D remains ambiguous. The CDR3 is 13 amino acids. The ends were cut back, 1 base at V and 2 bases at J, with 5 bases in the middle. Germline V CDR1 and CDR2: SGHTA, FQGTGA. CDR3: CASSLSHQETQYF. The CDR3, as DNA: TGTGCCAGCAGCTTAAGTCATCAAGAGACCCAGTACTTC.

This clonotype was picked up many times. The V gene is TRBV27, the J gene TRBJ1-1, with 9 bases identical to TRBD1. Germline-derived CDR1 and CDR2 are MNHEY and SMNVEV (reference sequence). V was pared by 7 bases and J by 2 bases, with 5 bases of the junction left unmatched. This CDR3 contains 14 residues. CDR3 amino acids: CASTLTGGNTEAFF. The DNA of the CDR3 is TGTGCCAGCACTCTGACAGGGGGAAACACTGAAGCTTTCTTT.

The chain links TRBV29-1 to TRBJ1-2; no definite D call. Trimming took 1 base from V and 6 from J, leaving 6 bases between them. Germline V gene data show CDR1 as SQVTM and CDR2 as ANQGSEA. The CDR3 contains 11 residues. Written as DNA, the CDR3 is TGCAGCGTTGAAGTGAGGGATGGCTACACCTTC. Protein sequence: CSVEVRDGYTF.

The rearrangement links TRBV20-1 to TRBJ1-2; 10 nucleotides line up with TRBD1. This CDR3 has 16 amino acids. Germline CDR1 reads DFQATT; CDR2 reads SNEGSKA (reference sequence). V shed 5 bases and J 2 bases; nucleotides not matched to a gene: 11. The CDR3 reads CSAFGTGEALNYGYTF. Here the CDR3 DNA reads TGCAGTGCTTTCGGGACAGGGGAAGCCCTGAACTATGGCTACACCTTC.

The chain combines TRBV12-3 or TRBV12-4 with TRBJ1-1; D might be TRBD1 (6 bases). The CDR3 loop spans 14 amino acids. Trimming removed 6 bases from V and 3 bases from J, with 14 bases in between. As DNA, the CDR3 is TGTGCCAGCAGCATACAGGGCCACCACACTGAAGCTTTCTTT. Protein product: CASSIQGHHTEAFF.

The rearrangement links TRBV29-1 to TRBJ2-5, with D tentatively TRBD1 or TRBD2 (5 bases each). From germline, CDR1 is SQVTM and CDR2 ANQGSEA. CDR3 size: 13 residues. Between the trimmed V and J ends, which lost 6 bases and 5 bases, there was a span of 16 bases. CDR3 coding DNA: TGCAGCGTAGCCACCGGGACCGGGGAGACCCAGTACTTC. Translated, it gives CSVATGTGETQYF.

The chain joins TRBV5-1 to TRBJ2-1, with unresolved D. The V gene's germline CDR1 is SGHRS and CDR2 YFSETQ. This CDR3 has 17 amino acids. V lost 4 bases, J lost 0 bases, and 17 bases lay in between. This CDR3 is CASSRYSTRSSYNEQFF. The CDR3 DNA follows: TGCGCCAGCAGCCGCTATTCTACGCGGAGCTCCTACAATGAGCAGTTCTTC.